This T cell receptor beta chain was obtained from a study of CD8+ T cells in alopecia areata. Study conclusions and caveats: Scalp and blood samples kept many expanded lesional clones throughout tofacitinib.

As for treatment: oral pan-JAK inhibitor, 5-10 mg twice daily. A note on this clone: Its antigen is not known.

Germline V lookup: CDR1 SQVTM, CDR2 ANQGSEA. The CDR3 consists of 15 residues. Trimming shortened V by 1 base and J by 2 bases, and 15 bases separated the two germline ends. TCR sequencing used cDNA made by reverse transcription of extracted RNA. Clones were read by immunoSEQ multiplex PCR, and TCRdb kept only the in-frame ones, dropping some. The top ten clones hold more than 12% of a sample with roughly 70,000 clones, around 29% of them seen once. The source material was CD8+ T cells sorted from blood, sampled at week 4, from a patient treated with tofacitinib. The clonotype comes from a human donor with alopecia areata. The chain recombines TRBV29-1 with TRBJ2-7, with D perhaps matching TRBD1 (5 bases). The CDR3 spells CSVEVFREQAYEQYF. The CDR3 coding sequence is TGCAGCGTTGAAGTATTTAGAGAACAGGCCTACGAGCAGTACTTC.